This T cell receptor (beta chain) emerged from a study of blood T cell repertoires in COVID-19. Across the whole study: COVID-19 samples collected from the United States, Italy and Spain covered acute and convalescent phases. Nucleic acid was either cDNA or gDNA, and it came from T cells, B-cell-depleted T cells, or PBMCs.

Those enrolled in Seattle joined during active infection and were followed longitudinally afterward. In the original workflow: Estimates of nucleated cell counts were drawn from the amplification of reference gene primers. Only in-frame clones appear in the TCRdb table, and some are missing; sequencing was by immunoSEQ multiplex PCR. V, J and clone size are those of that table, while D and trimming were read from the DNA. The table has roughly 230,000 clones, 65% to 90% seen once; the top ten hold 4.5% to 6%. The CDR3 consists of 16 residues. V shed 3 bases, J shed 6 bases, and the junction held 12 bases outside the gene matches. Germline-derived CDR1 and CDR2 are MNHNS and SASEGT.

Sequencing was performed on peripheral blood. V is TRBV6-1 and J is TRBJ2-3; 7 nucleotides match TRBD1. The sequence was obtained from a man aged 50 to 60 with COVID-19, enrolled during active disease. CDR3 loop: CASSDYGRGTMDTQYF. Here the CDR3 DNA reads TGTGCCAGCAGTGATTATGGCAGGGGGACCATGGATACGCAGTATTTT.